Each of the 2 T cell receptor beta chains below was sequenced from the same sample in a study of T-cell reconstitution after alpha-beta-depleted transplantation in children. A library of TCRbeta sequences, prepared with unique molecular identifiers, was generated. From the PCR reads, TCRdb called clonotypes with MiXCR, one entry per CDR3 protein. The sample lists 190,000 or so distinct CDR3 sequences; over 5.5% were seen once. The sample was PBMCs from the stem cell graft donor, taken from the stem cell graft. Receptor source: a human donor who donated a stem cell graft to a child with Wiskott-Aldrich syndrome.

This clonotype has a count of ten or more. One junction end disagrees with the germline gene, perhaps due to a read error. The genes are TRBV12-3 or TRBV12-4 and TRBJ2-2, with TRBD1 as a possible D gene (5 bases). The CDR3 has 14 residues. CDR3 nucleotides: TGCGCCAGCAGCTTGCAGGGCTCCACCGGGGAGCTGTTTTTT. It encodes CASSLQGSTGELFF.

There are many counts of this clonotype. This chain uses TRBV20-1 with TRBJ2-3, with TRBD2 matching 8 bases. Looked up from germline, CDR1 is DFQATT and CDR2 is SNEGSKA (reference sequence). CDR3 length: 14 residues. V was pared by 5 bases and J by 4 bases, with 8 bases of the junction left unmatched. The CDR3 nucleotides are TGCAGTGCTCAGACTAGCGCGGGTTCAGATACGCAGTATTTT. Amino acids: CSAQTSAGSDTQYF.